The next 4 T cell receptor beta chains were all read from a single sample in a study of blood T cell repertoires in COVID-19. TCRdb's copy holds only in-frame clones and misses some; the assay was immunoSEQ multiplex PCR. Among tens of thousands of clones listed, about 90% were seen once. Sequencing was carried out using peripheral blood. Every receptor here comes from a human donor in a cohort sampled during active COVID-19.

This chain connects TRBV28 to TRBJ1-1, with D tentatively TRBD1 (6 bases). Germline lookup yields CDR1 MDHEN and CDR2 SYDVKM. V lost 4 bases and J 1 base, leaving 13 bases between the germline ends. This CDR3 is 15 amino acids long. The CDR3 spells CASSSLTGGNTEAFF. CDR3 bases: TGTGCCAGCAGTTCGTTGACAGGAGGGAACACTGAAGCTTTCTTT. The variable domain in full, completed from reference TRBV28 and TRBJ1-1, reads DVKVTQSSRYLVKRTGEKVFLECVQDMDHENMFWYRQDPGLGLRLIYFSYDVKMKEKGDIPEGYSVSREKKERFSLILESASTNQTSMYLCASSSLTGGNTEAFFGQGTRLTVV.

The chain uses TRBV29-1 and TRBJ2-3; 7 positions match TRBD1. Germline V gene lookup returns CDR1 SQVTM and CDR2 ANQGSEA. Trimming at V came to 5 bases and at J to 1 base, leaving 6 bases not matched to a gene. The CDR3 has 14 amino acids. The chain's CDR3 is CSVQKGAGTDTQYF. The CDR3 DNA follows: TGCAGCGTTCAGAAGGGGGCGGGCACAGATACGCAGTATTTT.

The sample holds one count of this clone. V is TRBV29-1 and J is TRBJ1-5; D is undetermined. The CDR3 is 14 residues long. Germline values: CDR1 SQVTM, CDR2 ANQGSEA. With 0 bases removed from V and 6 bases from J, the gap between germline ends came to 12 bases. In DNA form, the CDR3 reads TGCAGCGTTGAAGAGGCGGGGAATGGTCAGCCCCAGCATTTT. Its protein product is CSVEEAGNGQPQHF.

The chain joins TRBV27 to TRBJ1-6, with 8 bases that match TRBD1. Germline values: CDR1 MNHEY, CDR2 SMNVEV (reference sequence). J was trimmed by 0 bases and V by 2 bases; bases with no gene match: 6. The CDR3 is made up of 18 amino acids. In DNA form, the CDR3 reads TGTGCCAGCAGTTTAGTCGGACAGGGCGGCTCCTATAATTCACCCCTCCACTTT. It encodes CASSLVGQGGSYNSPLHF.